These 26 T cell receptor beta chains came from one sample sequenced in a study of blood T cell repertoires in COVID-19. Clones were sequenced by immunoSEQ multiplex PCR, and TCRdb holds only the in-frame ones, with some missing. This sample carries tens of thousands of clones, roughly 78% of them seen once, and the ten largest clones take about 25%. The sample consisted of peripheral blood. The origin of the receptors is a man in his 60s with active or convalescent COVID-19.

The V and J genes are TRBV12-5 and TRBJ1-6, with 9 positions matching TRBD1. The CDR3 extends over 16 amino acids. CDR1 is LGHNT, CDR2 FRNRAP, per germline. The V gene end was trimmed by 0 bases and the J gene end by 7 bases; junction bases not matched to a gene: 4. Here the CDR3 reads CASGLVGGTGNSPLHF. The CDR3 nucleotides are TGTGCTAGTGGTTTGGTAGGTGGGACAGGGAATTCACCCCTCCACTTT.

The chain has TRBV6-1 and TRBJ1-2, with no clear D. Germline values: CDR1 MNHNS, CDR2 SASEGT. The CDR3 consists of 14 residues. The V and J ends lost 0 bases and 5 bases respectively, with 10 bases between them. Written as DNA, the CDR3 is TGTGCCAGCAGTGAAGCGCAGAGGGTTTATGGCTACACCTTC. This translates into CASSEAQRVYGYTF.

The V gene is TRBV28, the J gene TRBJ1-2; unclear D gene. The V and J ends lost 5 bases and 0 bases respectively, with 19 bases between them. Germline V gene sequence: CDR1 MDHEN, CDR2 SYDVKM. The length of the CDR3 is 17 residues. The CDR3: CASSTGSYPTSNYGYTF. The DNA for the CDR3 is TGTGCCAGCAGTACGGGATCTTACCCGACCTCTAACTATGGCTACACCTTC.

To note about this clone: Being one base from a much bigger clone, this may be a read error. The V call is TRBV4-1, the J call TRBJ1-1; D is ambiguous. Trimming removed 1 base at V and 1 base at J, with 4 bases between. The CDR3 runs 13 residues. Germline assignment: CDR1 MGHRA and CDR2 YSYEKL. The CDR3 region is CASSQVRNTEAFF. Written as DNA, the CDR3 is TGCGCCAGCAGCCAAGTCAGGAACACTGAAGCTTTCTTT.

The J gene is TRBJ2-5, the V gene TRBV7-2; tentative D call: TRBD1 (5 bases). V lost 3 bases to trimming and J lost 7 bases, with 12 bases between them. The germline CDR1 and CDR2 sequences are SGHTA and FQGNSA. The CDR3 consists of 13 residues. In nucleotides, the CDR3 is TGTGCCAGCAGCTTCCTGGCCCAGGGGACCCAGTACTTC. It codes for CASSFLAQGTQYF.

The rearrangement joins TRBV5-1 to TRBJ2-6, with a weak D call TRBD1 (6 bases). Germline V lookup: CDR1 SGHRS, CDR2 YFSETQ. The CDR3 extends over 19 amino acids. With 0 bases removed from V and 0 bases from J, the gap between germline ends came to 16 bases. CDR3 DNA: TGCGCCAGCAGCTTGGGTCTTTCAGGGGCGCTCTCTGGGGCCAACGTCCTGACTTTC. It translates to CASSLGLSGALSGANVLTF.

J is TRBJ1-2 and V is TRBV19, with D possibly TRBD1 on 5 matching bases. CDR1 and CDR2 from the germline V gene are LNHDA and SQIVND (reference sequence). The CDR3 is 16 amino acids. V was trimmed by 4 bases and J by 0 bases, leaving 15 bases between them. The CDR3 region is CASSTRGQFSNYGYTF. DNA for the CDR3: TGTGCCAGTAGTACCCGAGGACAATTCTCTAACTATGGCTACACCTTC. Full variable domain (remainder filled in from reference TRBV19 and TRBJ1-2): DGGITQSPKYLFRKEGQNVTLSCEQNLNHDAMYWYRQDPGQGLRLIYYSQIVNDFQKGDIAEGYSVSREKKESFPLTVTSAQKNPTAFYLCASSTRGQFSNYGYTFGSGTRLTVV.

This chain connects TRBV6-1 to TRBJ1-4; possibly TRBD1 for D (6 bases). The CDR3 spans 15 residues. Germline V gives CDR1 MNHNS, CDR2 SASEGT. V was cut by 0 bases and J by 5 bases, with 10 bases left in between. The CDR3 reads CASSEAAGVNEKLFF. In nucleotides, the CDR3 is TGTGCCAGCAGTGAAGCAGCAGGGGTCAATGAAAAACTGTTTTTT.

This clone was seen once. This chain connects TRBV27 to TRBJ2-7; 12 positions match TRBD2. Germline CDR1 reads MNHEY; CDR2 reads SMNVEV (reference sequence). V was pared by 5 bases and J by 8 bases, with 10 bases of the junction left unmatched. CDR3 length equals 15 residues. CDR3 nucleotides: TGTGCCAGCAGTCCCTGGACTAGCGGGGTGGGCCAGCAGTACTTC. Residues: CASSPWTSGVGQQYF.

Only one count was recorded for this clone. This chain joins TRBV3-1 (or the pseudogene TRBV3-2) and TRBJ2-2; 9 bases agree with TRBD1. The CDR3 is 14 amino acids. Trimming took 4 bases from V and 7 from J; bases not matched to a gene: 4. The germline gives CDR1 LGHDT, CDR2 YNNKEL (reference sequence). CDR3 sequence reads: CASSRTGAGGELFF. As DNA, the CDR3 is TGTGCCAGCAGCCGGACAGGGGCTGGCGGGGAGCTGTTTTTT.

The V and J genes are TRBV6-6 and TRBJ2-7; perhaps TRBD1 as D (5 bases). The V gene lost 0 bases and the J gene lost 4 bases, with 10 bases spanning the gap. CDR1 MNHNY and CDR2 SVGAGI come from the germline V gene (reference sequence). CDR3 length: 14 amino acids. Here the CDR3 reads CASSYSSGRYEQYF. The CDR3 DNA follows: TGTGCCAGCAGTTACTCGTCAGGGCGTTACGAGCAGTACTTC.

The chain recombines TRBV27 with TRBJ2-3; 10 bases line up with TRBD1. Germline V lookup: CDR1 MNHEY, CDR2 SMNVEV (reference sequence). The CDR3 is made up of 16 amino acids. V was clipped by 5 bases and J by 3 bases; unmatched bases: 8. The CDR3 loop reads CASSPRTGGWTDTQYF. The CDR3 region has the DNA TGTGCCAGCAGTCCAAGGACAGGGGGGTGGACAGATACGCAGTATTTT.

The chain carries TRBV28 and TRBJ1-2; TRBD1 might be the D (6 bases). The germline V gene has CDR1 MDHEN and CDR2 SYDVKM. V was cut by 3 bases and J by 2 bases, with 16 bases left in between. CDR3 length: 16 amino acids. The CDR3 sequence: CASSLPSEGGNYGYTF. DNA for the CDR3: TGTGCCAGCAGTTTGCCCTCGGAGGGGGGGAACTATGGCTACACCTTC.

The chain joins TRBV11-2 to TRBJ2-4; D may be TRBD2 (5 bases). The CDR3 totals 14 residues. The V gene's germline CDR1 is SGHAT and CDR2 FQNNGV. Trimming pared 5 bases from V and 3 bases from J, leaving 11 bases between. The CDR3 DNA reads TGTGCCAGCAGCCTCATCCGGGGCAAAAACATTCAGTACTTC. Translating gives CASSLIRGKNIQYF.

The rearrangement links TRBV5-5 to TRBJ2-3; D gene unclear. Trimming left V 0 bases short and J 2 bases short, with 7 bases between. The V gene's germline CDR1 is SGHKS and CDR2 YYEKEE (reference sequence). The CDR3 consists of 14 residues. CDR3 nucleotide sequence: TGTGCCAGCAGCTTGGCAGTTAACACAGATACGCAGTATTTT. It codes for CASSLAVNTDTQYF.

The chain carries TRBV11-2 and TRBJ2-5; 11 bases agree with TRBD2. Trimming at V came to 5 bases and at J to 3 bases, leaving 2 bases not matched to a gene. The CDR3 has 14 residues. Looked up from germline, CDR1 is SGHAT and CDR2 is FQNNGV. CDR3 sequence: CASSGSGGEETQYF. DNA for the CDR3: TGTGCCAGCAGCGGTAGCGGGGGGGAAGAGACCCAGTACTTC.

This clone was counted between two and nine times. This chain uses TRBV11-1 with TRBJ1-1, with D unresolved. This CDR3 comprises 14 residues. V lost 5 bases to trimming and J lost 4 bases, with 14 bases between them. In germline, CDR1 is SGHAT, CDR2 FQDESV (reference sequence). CDR3 sequence reads: CASSTLGGSTEAFF. The DNA for the CDR3 is TGTGCCAGCAGCACCCTCGGCGGGAGCACTGAAGCTTTCTTT.

The CDR3 nucleotides read TGTGCCAGCAGCCAAGTTCTTGGTCGGACGGGGGGAACCGGGGAGCTGTTTTTT. It specifies CASSQVLGRTGGTGELFF. This chain links TRBV4-2 with TRBJ2-2, with 7 nucleotides matching TRBD2. The germline CDR1 and CDR2 sequences are LGHNA and YNFKEQ. The CDR3 runs to 18 residues. V was clipped by 1 base and J by 5 bases; unmatched bases: 13.

This clone came up once. The CDR3 is CASSQDRASNQPQHF. DNA for the CDR3: TGCGCCAGCAGCCAAGATCGAGCGAGCAATCAGCCCCAGCATTTT. The rearrangement uses TRBV4-1 and TRBJ1-5; the D is unclear. Germline CDR1 and CDR2: MGHRA and YSYEKL. Trimming removed 0 bases at V and 1 base at J, with 7 bases between. The CDR3 has 15 residues.

In the case of this clone: One end of the junction fails to match germline, which may point to a read error. This chain connects TRBV7-8 to TRBJ2-5; weak D call: TRBD1 (6 bases). This CDR3 comprises 14 residues. Germline V gene sequence: CDR1 SGHVS, CDR2 FQNEAQ. The chain's CDR3 is CASTLRTEQETQYF. In DNA form, the CDR3 reads TGTGCCAGCACCTTACGGACAGAACAAGAGACCCAGTACTTC. The full variable domain, in which reference TRBV7-8 and TRBJ2-5 provide the parts outside the CDR3, is GAGVSQSPRYKVAKRGQDVALRCDPISGHVSLFWYQQALGQGPEFLTYFQNEAQLDKSGLPSDRFFAERPEGSVSTLKIQRTQQEDSAVYLCASTLRTEQETQYFGPGTRLLVL.

The rearrangement joins TRBV5-4 to TRBJ1-2; 7 positions agree with TRBD1. The CDR3 has 15 residues. V shed 4 bases and J 6 bases; nucleotides not matched to a gene: 12. Germline values: CDR1 SGHNT, CDR2 YYREEE (reference sequence). The CDR3 region has the DNA TGTGCCAGCAGCCTGGGGGACAGACAGTTGGATGGCTACACCTTC. Amino acid sequence: CASSLGDRQLDGYTF. The full variable domain, its missing parts supplied by reference TRBV5-4 and TRBJ1-2, is ETGVTQSPTHLIKTRGQQVTLRCSSQSGHNTVSWYQQALGQGPQFIFQYYREEENGRGNFPPRFSGLQFPNYSSELNVNALELDDSALYLCASSLGDRQLDGYTFGSGTRLTVV.

This clone has just one count. The chain recombines TRBV4-1 with TRBJ1-6; TRBD1 agrees at 7 bases. The CDR3 is made up of 16 amino acids. V shed 0 bases, J shed 7 bases, and the junction held 6 bases outside the gene matches. Germline CDR1 and CDR2: MGHRA and YSYEKL. The CDR3 DNA reads as TGCGCCAGCAGCCAAGAAAGGGGGCCTTGGAATTCACCCCTCCACTTT. It yields the protein CASSQERGPWNSPLHF.

The chain recombines TRBV10-2 with TRBJ2-1; TRBD2 matches at 12 bases. Germline trimming cut 6 bases from V and 0 bases from J; bases unmatched to any gene: 3. Germline V gene lookup returns CDR1 WSHSY and CDR2 SAAADI. The CDR3 spans 16 residues. The CDR3 is CASRTSGGLSYNEQFF. For the CDR3, the DNA is TGCGCCAGCAGGACTAGCGGGGGTCTCTCCTACAATGAGCAGTTCTTC.

This chain joins TRBV5-1 and TRBJ1-1, with D perhaps TRBD1 (6 bases). V shed 1 base and J shed 1 base, with 8 bases lying between them. Looked up from germline, CDR1 is SGHRS and CDR2 is YFSETQ. The CDR3 has 14 amino acids. Here the CDR3 reads CASSLRTENTEAFF. The CDR3, as DNA: TGCGCCAGCAGCTTGAGGACAGAGAACACTGAAGCTTTCTTT.

Comments on this clone: This sequence may be a read error, since a much larger clone differs from it by one base. Other DNA sequences from this sample encode an identical CDR3 as well. This chain connects TRBV6-4 to TRBJ1-5; 9 nucleotides agree with TRBD1. This CDR3 has 13 amino acids. The V and J ends lost 4 bases and 6 bases, in that order; junction bases with no gene match: 1. CDR1 is MRHNA, CDR2 SNTAGT, per germline. Here the CDR3 reads CASSVDRGQPQHF. In nucleotides, the CDR3 is TGTGCCAGCAGTGTGGACAGGGGTCAGCCCCAGCATTTT.

V gene TRBV10-3 combines with J gene TRBJ2-1; 9 bases align to TRBD2. V lost 0 bases to trimming and J lost 5 bases; unmatched junction nucleotides: 8. Germline assignment: CDR1 ENHRY and CDR2 SYGVKD. The length of the CDR3 is 17 residues. This chain's CDR3 is CAISESRASGDNNEQFF. The CDR3 bases are TGTGCCATCAGTGAGTCAAGGGCTAGCGGGGATAACAATGAGCAGTTCTTC.